The 6 T cell receptor beta chains in this list originate from one sample, sequenced in a study of blood T cells in healthy people across ages. Then a second PCR, running roughly 7 to 11 cycles, was carried out with a sample-barcoded 5' primer and a J-beta primer mix. TCRdb re-called the 5' RACE reads with MiXCR, one entry per CDR3 protein. The profile shows over a million distinct CDR3 sequences, roughly 45% of them singletons. Sequencing was performed on blood. The receptors derive from a woman aged 55-69 years in good health.

The chain combines TRBV3-1 with TRBJ2-1; the D gene could be TRBD1 or TRBD2 (5 bases each). Deletions cut 0 bases from V and 5 bases from J, with 11 bases between. CDR3 length: 15 amino acids. The germline V gene has CDR1 LGHDT and CDR2 YNNKEL (reference sequence). The CDR3 is CASSQDTGRNNEQFF. The CDR3 nucleotides read TGTGCCAGCAGCCAAGACACGGGACGGAACAATGAGCAGTTCTTC.

The chain recombines TRBV5-1 with TRBJ2-1; 16 nucleotides line up with TRBD2. The V segment lost 4 bases and the J segment 5 bases; nucleotides outside the gene matches: 9. The germline V gene has CDR1 SGHRS and CDR2 YFSETQ. This CDR3 comprises 18 residues. The CDR3 DNA reads TGCGCCAGCAGCCCGGGACTAGCGGGAGGGCCAGTTAACAATGAGCAGTTCTTC. Translated, it gives CASSPGLAGGPVNNEQFF.

In the case of this clonotype: Just one base apart from a much larger clone, this may be a read error. V usage is TRBV27 and J usage is TRBJ2-7, with D uncertain. Germline CDR1 reads MNHEY; CDR2 reads SMNVEV (reference sequence). The CDR3 consists of 13 residues. V was shortened by 3 bases and J by 1 base, with 7 bases between the two germline ends. In DNA form, the CDR3 reads TGTGCCAGCAGTTTTGACCTTTCCTACGAGCAGTACTTC. This codes for CASSFDLSYEQYF.

V and J are TRBV29-1 and TRBJ2-5; D is unresolved. The J call could be wrong; TRBJ2-7 is a better fit for the DNA end. The CDR3 loop spans 11 amino acids. Germline CDR1 reads SQVTM; CDR2 reads ANQGSEA. The CDR3 DNA reads TGCAGCGTTGAAGAGGGGAACGAGCAGTACTTC. Protein product: CSVEEGNEQYF.

Regarding this clonotype: The germline gene is not matched at one end of the junction; a read error may be the cause. The V and J genes are TRBV28 and TRBJ2-6; perhaps TRBD1 as D (5 bases). This CDR3 region has 14 residues. The V gene's germline CDR1 is MDHEN and CDR2 SYDVKM. The CDR3 is CASKRLSGANVPTF. In nucleotides, the CDR3 is TGTGCCAGCAAACGGCTCTCTGGGGCCAACGTCCCGACTTTC.

V and J are TRBV27 and TRBJ2-6, with D possibly being TRBD2 (6 bases). This CDR3 is built from 17 residues. Looked up from germline, CDR1 is MNHEY and CDR2 is SMNVEV (reference sequence). Trimming pared 2 bases from V and 5 bases from J, leaving 16 bases between. CDR3 DNA: TGTGCCAGCAGTTTAATTCCACCGGGGGATCGGGCCAACGTCCTGACTTTC. It translates to CASSLIPPGDRANVLTF.